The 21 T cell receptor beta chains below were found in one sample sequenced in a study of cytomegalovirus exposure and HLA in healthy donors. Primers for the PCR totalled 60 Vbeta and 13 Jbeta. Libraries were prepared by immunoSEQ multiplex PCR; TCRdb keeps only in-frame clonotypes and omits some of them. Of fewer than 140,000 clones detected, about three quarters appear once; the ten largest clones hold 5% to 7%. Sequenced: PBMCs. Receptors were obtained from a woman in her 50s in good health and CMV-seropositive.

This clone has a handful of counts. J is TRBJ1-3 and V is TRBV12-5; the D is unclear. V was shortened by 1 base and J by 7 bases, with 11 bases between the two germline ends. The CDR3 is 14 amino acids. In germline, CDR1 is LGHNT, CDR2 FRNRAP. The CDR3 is CASGLDGARNTIYF. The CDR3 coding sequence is TGTGCTAGTGGTTTGGACGGCGCTAGGAACACCATATATTTT.

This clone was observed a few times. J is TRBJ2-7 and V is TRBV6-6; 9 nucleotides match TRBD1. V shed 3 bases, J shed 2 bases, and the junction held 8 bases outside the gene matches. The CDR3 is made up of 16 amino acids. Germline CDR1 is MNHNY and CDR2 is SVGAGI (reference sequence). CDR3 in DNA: TGTGCCAGCAGTTATTCGCCCGGGACAGGGCCCTACGAGCAGTACTTC. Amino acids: CASSYSPGTGPYEQYF.

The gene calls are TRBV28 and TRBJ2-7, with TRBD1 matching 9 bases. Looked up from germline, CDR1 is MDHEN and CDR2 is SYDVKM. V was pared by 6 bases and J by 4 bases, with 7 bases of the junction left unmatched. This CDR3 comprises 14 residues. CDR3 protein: CASSIQGQGYEQYF. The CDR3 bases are TGTGCCAGCAGCATCCAGGGACAGGGTTACGAGCAGTACTTC.

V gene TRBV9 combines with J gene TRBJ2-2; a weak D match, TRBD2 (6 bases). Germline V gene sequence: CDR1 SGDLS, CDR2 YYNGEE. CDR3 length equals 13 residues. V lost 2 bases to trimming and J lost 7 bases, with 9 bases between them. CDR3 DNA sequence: TGTGCCAGCAGCGTTTACGGGGGCGGGGAGCTGTTTTTT. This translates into CASSVYGGGELFF.

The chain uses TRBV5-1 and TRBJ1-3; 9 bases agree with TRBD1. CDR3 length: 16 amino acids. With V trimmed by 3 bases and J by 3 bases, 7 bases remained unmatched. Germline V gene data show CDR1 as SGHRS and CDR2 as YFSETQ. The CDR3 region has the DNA TGCGCCAGCAGCTCCCACAGGGGGCAAATTGGAAACACCATATATTTT. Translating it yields CASSSHRGQIGNTIYF.

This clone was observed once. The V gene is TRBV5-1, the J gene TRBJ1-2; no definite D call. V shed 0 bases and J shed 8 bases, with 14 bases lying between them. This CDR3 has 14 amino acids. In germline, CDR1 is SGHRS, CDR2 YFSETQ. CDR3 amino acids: CASSLGAGSEGYTF. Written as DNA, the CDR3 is TGCGCCAGCAGCTTGGGGGCGGGCTCGGAGGGCTACACCTTC.

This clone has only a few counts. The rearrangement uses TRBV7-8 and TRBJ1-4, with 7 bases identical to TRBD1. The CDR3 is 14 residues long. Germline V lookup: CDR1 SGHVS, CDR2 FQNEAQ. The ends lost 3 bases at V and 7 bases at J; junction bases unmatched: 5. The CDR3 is CASSFGQAGEKLFF. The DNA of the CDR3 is TGTGCCAGCAGCTTTGGACAGGCGGGTGAAAAACTGTTTTTT.

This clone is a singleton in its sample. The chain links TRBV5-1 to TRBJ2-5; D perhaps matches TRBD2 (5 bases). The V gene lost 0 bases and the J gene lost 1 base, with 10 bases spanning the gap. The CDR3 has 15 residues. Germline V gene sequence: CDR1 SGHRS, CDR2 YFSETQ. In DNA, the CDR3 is TGCGCCAGCAGCTTGGTAGGGAGATCCCAAGAGACCCAGTACTTC. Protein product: CASSLVGRSQETQYF.

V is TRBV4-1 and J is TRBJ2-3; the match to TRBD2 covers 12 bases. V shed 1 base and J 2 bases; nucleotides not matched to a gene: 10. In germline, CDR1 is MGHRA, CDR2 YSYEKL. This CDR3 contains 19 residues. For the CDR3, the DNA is TGCGCCAGCAGCCAAGCTGGGCTAGCGGGGGGGCCCGACACAGATACGCAGTATTTT. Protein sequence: CASSQAGLAGGPDTDTQYF.

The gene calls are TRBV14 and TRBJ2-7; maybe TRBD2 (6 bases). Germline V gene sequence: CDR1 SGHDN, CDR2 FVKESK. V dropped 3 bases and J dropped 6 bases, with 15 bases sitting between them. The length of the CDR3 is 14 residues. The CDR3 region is CASSQPGLLSEQYF. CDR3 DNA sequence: TGTGCCAGCAGCCAGCCGGGACTCCTCAGCGAGCAGTACTTC.

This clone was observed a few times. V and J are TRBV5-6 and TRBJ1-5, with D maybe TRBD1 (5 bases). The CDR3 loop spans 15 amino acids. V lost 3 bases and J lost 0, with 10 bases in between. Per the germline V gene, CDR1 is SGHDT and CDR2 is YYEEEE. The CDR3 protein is CASSSQVYSNQPQHF. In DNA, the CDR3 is TGTGCCAGCAGCTCACAGGTCTATAGCAATCAGCCCCAGCATTTT.

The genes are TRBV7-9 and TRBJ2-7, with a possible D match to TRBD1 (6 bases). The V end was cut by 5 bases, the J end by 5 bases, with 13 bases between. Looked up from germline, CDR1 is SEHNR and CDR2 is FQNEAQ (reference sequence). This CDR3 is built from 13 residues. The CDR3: CASSTGPFDEQYF. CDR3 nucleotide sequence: TGTGCCAGCAGCACAGGGCCGTTCGACGAGCAGTACTTC.

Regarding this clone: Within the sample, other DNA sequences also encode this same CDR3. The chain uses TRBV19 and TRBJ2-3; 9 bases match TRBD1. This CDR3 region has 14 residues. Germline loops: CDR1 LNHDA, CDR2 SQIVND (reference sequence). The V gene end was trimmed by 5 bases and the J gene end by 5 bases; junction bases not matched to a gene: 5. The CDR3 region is CASSEGQGLDTQYF. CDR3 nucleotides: TGTGCCAGTAGTGAGGGACAGGGATTAGATACGCAGTATTTT. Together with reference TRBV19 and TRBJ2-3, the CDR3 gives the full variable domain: DGGITQSPKYLFRKEGQNVTLSCEQNLNHDAMYWYRQDPGQGLRLIYYSQIVNDFQKGDIAEGYSVSREKKESFPLTVTSAQKNPTAFYLCASSEGQGLDTQYFGPGTRLTVL.

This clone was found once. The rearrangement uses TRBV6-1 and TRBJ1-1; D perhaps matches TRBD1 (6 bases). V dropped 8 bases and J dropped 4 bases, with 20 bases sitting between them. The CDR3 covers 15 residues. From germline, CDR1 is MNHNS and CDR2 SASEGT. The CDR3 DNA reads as TGTGCCAGCTCACTACAGGGAAAGGGTGTCACTGAAGCTTTCTTT. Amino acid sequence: CASSLQGKGVTEAFF.

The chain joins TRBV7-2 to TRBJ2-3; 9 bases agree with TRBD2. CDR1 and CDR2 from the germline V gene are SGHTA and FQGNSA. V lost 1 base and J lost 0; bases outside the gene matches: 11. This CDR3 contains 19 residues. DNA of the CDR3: TGTGCCAGCAGCTTAGGGGGAATTAGCGGGGGATCTAGCACAGATACGCAGTATTTT. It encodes CASSLGGISGGSSTDTQYF. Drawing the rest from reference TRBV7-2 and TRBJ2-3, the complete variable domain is GAGVSQSPSNKVTEKGKDVELRCDPISGHTALYWYRQSLGQGLEFLIYFQGNSAPDKSGLPSDRFSAERTGGSVSTLTIQRTQQEDSAVYLCASSLGGISGGSSTDTQYFGPGTRLTVL.

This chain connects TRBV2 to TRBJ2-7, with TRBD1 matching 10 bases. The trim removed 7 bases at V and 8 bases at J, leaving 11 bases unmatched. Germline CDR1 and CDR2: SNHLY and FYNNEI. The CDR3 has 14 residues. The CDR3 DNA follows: TGTGCCAGCAAATTTGAAGGGACAGGGGTCAAGCAGTACTTC. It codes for CASKFEGTGVKQYF.

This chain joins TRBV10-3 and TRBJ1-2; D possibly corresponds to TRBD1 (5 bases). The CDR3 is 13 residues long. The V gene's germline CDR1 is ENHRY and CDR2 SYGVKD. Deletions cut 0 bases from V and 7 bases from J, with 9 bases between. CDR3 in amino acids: CAISESHGGGYTF. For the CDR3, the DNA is TGTGCCATCAGTGAGTCCCACGGGGGTGGCTACACCTTC.

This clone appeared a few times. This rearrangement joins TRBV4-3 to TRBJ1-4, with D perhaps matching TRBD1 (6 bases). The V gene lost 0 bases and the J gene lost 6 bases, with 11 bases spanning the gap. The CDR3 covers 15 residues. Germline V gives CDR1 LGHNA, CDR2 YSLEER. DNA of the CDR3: TGCGCCAGCAGCCAAGATGGGCCAGGGGATGAAAAACTGTTTTTT. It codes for CASSQDGPGDEKLFF.

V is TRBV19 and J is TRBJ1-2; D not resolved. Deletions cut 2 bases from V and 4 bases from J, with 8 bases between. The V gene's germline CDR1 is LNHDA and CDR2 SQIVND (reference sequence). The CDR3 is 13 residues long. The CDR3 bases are TGTGCCAGTAGTATAACAGTGAGCTATGGCTACACCTTC. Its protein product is CASSITVSYGYTF.

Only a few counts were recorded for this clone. This CDR3 is CASRSPEKKPPLHF. The DNA for the CDR3 is TGTGCCAGCCGGAGCCCCGAAAAGAAGCCACCCCTCCACTTT. V usage is TRBV6-1 and J usage is TRBJ1-6; D gene unclear. CDR3 length: 14 amino acids. Between the trimmed V and J ends, which lost 8 bases and 11 bases, there was a span of 19 bases. CDR1 is MNHNS, CDR2 SASEGT, per germline.

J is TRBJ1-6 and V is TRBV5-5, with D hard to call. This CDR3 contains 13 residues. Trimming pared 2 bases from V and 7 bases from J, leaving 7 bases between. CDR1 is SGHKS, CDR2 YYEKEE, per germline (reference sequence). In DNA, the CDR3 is TGTGCCAGCAGCTTTTCCCTCAATTCACCCCTCCACTTT. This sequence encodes CASSFSLNSPLHF. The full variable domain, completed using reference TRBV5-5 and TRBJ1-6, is DAGVTQSPTHLIKTRGQQVTLRCSPISGHKSVSWYQQVLGQGPQFIFQYYEKEERGRGNFPDRFSARQFPNYSSELNVNALLLGDSALYLCASSFSLNSPLHFGNGTRLTVT.